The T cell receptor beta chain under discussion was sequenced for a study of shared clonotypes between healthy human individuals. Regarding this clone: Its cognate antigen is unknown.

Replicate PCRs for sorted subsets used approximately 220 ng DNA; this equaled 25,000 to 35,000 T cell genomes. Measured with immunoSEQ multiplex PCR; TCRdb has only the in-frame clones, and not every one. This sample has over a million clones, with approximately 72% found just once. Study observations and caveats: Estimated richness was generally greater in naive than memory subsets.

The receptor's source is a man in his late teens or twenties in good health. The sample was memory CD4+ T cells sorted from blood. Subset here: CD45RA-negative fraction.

DNA of the CDR3: TGCAGCGTGGGGGACAGTGGCTACACCTTC. Translated: CSVGDSGYTF. The chain joins TRBV29-1 to TRBJ1-2; TRBD1 aligns across 7 bases. The CDR3 totals 10 residues. Germline V gene lookup returns CDR1 SQVTM and CDR2 ANQGSEA. Trimming at V came to 6 bases and at J to 7 bases, leaving 2 bases not matched to a gene.